The rows below give T cell receptor beta chains drawn from one sample of a study of CD8+CD57+ T cells in acquired aplastic anemia. TCRdb re-derived calls from the reads in MiXCR, one entry per CDR3 protein. The top ten clones hold approximately 3.8% of a sample with hundreds of thousands of distinct CDR3 sequences, approximately 70% of them seen once. Input material: sorted CD4+, CD8+, or CD8+CD57+ T cells (not recorded which) from PBMCs. All receptors come from a human donor in good health, serving as a control. Both conserved end residues are part of each CDR3. A D gene is named only where the DNA matches it firmly. Where a row states a size, it is once, few, many or the class of an expanded clone; other rows omit it.

d_gene	v_gene	abundance	j_gene	CDR3nt	CDR3aa
-	TRBV7-2	-	TRBJ2-5	-	CASSIDACEQYFAQYF
-	TRBV6-2/TRBV6-3	-	TRBJ1-4	TGTGCCAGCAGGGCCCCCTCTGAAAAACTGTTTTTT	CASRAPSEKLFF
-	TRBV6-2/TRBV6-3	few	TRBJ2-5	TGTGCCAGCAGTTACAACAGGCAAGAGACCCAGTACTTC	CASSYNRQETQYF
-	TRBV6-6	many	TRBJ1-2	TGTGCCAGCAGTGACCGGACGGCCTCGGGTGGCTACACCTTC	CASSDRTASGGYTF
TRBD1	TRBV11-2	once	TRBJ1-5	TGTGCCAGCAGCTTTGGGGGCGGACAGGGTCTCAATCAGCCCCAGCATTTT	CASSFGGGQGLNQPQHF
TRBD1	TRBV19	many	TRBJ2-7	TGTGCCAGTAGTGAAATTCCGGGACAGGCCTACGAGCAGTACTTC	CASSEIPGQAYEQYF
-	TRBV15	-	TRBJ2-7	TGTGCCACCAGCAGATTAGCAGGGCCTAACTCCTACGAGCAGTACTTC	CATSRLAGPNSYEQYF
-	TRBV20-1	-	TRBJ2-7	TGCAGTGCTTACCAGAGTAGCAATCAGTACTTC	CSAYQSSNQYF
-	TRBV7-3	once	TRBJ1-1	TGTGCCAGCAGTGGAACGGTGATGGACACTCAAGCTTTCTTT	CASSGTVMDTQAFF
-	TRBV25-1	-	TRBJ1-3	TGTGCCAGCAGTGGCCCTGGGAGGCTGTGCTCTGGAAACACCATATATTTT	CASSGPGRLCSGNTIYF
TRBD1	TRBV13	-	TRBJ2-7	TGTGCCAGCAGCTTACCAGACAGGGCCCCCTACGAGCAGTACTTC	CASSLPDRAPYEQYF
-	TRBV7-7	few	TRBJ2-5	TGTGCCAGCAGCTTTGGCGGGGCTGAGACCCAGTACTTC	CASSFGGAETQYF
-	TRBV20-1	-	TRBJ2-7	TGCAGTGCTAAGACAGAACATAAGCAACACTTC	CSAKTEHKQHF
-	TRBV6-5	-	TRBJ1-6	TGTGCCAGCAGTGATGGGGATCGCTATAATTCACCCCTCCACTTT	CASSDGDRYNSPLHF
-	TRBV5-1	-	TRBJ2-7	TGCGCCAGCAGCTTAGTTCCCCAGTCCGACGAGCAGTACTTC	CASSLVPQSDEQYF
-	TRBV9	-	TRBJ1-1	TGTGCCAGCAGCGTAGCTACGACGGGTGGCTACACCACTGAAGCTTTCTTT	CASSVATTGGYTTEAFF
-	TRBV10-3	-	TRBJ1-4	TGTGCCATCAGTGAGCGGGCGACTCCGAGGGAAAAACTGTTTTTT	CAISERATPREKLFF
-	TRBV7-3	-	TRBJ2-1	TGTGCCAGCAGCCTACTGGTGGGGGAGAATGAGCAGTCCTTC	CASSLLVGENEQSF
-	TRBV9	-	TRBJ1-4	TGTGCCAGCAGCTACAGAGAATCAACTACAGAAAGACTGTTTTTT	CASSYRESTTERLFF
TRBD2	TRBV20-1	many	TRBJ2-5	TGCAGTGCTAGAGATGTGGGGAGGGGCGGGGAGACCCAGTACTTC	CSARDVGRGGETQYF
TRBD2	TRBV9	-	TRBJ2-7	TGTGCCGGCAGCGTAGTGCCGGGACTAGTCTACGAGCAGTACTTC	CAGSVVPGLVYEQYF
-	TRBV10-3	-	TRBJ1-1	TGTGCCAGCAGGGACCGGGTTAGCACTGAGCCGTTCTTT	CASRDRVSTEPFF
TRBD1	TRBV7-8	many	TRBJ1-2	TGTGCCAGCAGCCTGGGACAGGGACCTAACTATGGCTACACCTTC	CASSLGQGPNYGYTF
-	TRBV20-1	-	TRBJ2-7	TGCAGTGCTGCGACTCTAGGACCCTACGACGAGCAGTACTTC	CSAATLGPYDEQYF
TRBD1	TRBV7-9	-	TRBJ1-5	TGTGCCAGCAGCTGGGGGACAGGGTCTCAGCCCCAGCATTTT	CASSWGTGSQPQHF
-	TRBV10-3	few	TRBJ2-7	TGTGCCATCAGTGAGCGGCGGGGGCTAGCCTACGAGCAGTACTTC	CAISERRGLAYEQYF
-	TRBV27	few	TRBJ1-2	TGTGCCAGCAGTTTTTCCAGGCCTAACTATGGCTACACCTTC	CASSFSRPNYGYTF